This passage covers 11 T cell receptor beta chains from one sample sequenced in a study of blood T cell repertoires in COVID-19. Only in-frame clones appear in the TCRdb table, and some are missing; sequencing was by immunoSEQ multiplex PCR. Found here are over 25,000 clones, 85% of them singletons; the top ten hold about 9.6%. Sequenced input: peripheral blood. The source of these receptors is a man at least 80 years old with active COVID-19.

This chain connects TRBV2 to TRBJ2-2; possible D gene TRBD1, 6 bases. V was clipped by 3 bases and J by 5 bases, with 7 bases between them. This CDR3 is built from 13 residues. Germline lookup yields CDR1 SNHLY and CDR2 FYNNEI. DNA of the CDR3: TGTGCCAGCAGTGAGGACAGTACCGGGGAGCTGTTTTTT. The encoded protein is CASSEDSTGELFF.

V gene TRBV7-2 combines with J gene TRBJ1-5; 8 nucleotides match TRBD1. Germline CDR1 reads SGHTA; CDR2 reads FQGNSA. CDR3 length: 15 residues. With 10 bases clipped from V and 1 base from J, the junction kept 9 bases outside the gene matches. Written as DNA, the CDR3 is TGTGCCACCGGGAAGGGACAGGCAAGCAATCAGCCCCAGCATTTT. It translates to CATGKGQASNQPQHF.

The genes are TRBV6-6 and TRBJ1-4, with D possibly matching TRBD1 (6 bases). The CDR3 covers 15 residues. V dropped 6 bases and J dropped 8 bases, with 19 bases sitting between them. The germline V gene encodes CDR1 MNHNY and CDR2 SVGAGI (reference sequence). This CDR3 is CASSPNRGGQEKLFF. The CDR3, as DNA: TGTGCCAGCAGCCCTAATAGGGGGGGCCAAGAAAAACTGTTTTTT.

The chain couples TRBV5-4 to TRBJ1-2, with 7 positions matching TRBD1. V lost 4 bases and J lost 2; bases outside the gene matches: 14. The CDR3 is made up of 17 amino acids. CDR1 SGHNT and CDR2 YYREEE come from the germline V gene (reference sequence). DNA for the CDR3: TGTGCCAGCAGCGCTTCCCGACAGGGCTCTGGGAACTATGGCTACACCTTC. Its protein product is CASSASRQGSGNYGYTF.

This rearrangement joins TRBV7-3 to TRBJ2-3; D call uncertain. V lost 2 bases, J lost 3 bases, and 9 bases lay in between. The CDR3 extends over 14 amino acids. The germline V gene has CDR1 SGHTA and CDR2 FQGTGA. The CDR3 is CASSLGHSTDTQYF. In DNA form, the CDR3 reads TGTGCCAGCAGCTTAGGGCATTCGACAGATACGCAGTATTTT. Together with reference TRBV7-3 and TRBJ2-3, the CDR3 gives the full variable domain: GAGVSQTPSNKVTEKGKYVELRCDPISGHTALYWYRQSLGQGPEFLIYFQGTGAADDSGLPNDRFFAVRPEGSVSTLKIQRTERGDSAVYLCASSLGHSTDTQYFGPGTRLTVL.

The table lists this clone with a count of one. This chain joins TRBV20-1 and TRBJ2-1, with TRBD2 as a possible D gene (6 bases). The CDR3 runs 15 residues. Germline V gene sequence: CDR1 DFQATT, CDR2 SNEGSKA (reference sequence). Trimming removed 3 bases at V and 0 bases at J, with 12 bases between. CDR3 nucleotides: TGCAGTGCTAGTGCTAGCGAGAGCTCCTACAATGAGCAGTTCTTC. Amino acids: CSASASESSYNEQFF.

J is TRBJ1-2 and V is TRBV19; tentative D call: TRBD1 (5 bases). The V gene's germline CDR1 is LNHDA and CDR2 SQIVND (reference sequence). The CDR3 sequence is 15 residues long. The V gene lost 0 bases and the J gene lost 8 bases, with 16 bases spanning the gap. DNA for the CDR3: TGTGCCAGTAGTATAGATCGGGGGTCGGTCGGCGGCTACACCTTC. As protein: CASSIDRGSVGGYTF.

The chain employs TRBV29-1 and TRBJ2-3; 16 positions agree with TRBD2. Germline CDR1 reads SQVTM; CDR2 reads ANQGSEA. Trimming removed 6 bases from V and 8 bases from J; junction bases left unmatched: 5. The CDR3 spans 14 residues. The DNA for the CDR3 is TGCAGCGTGGGACTAGCGGGGGGGTCCGGTACGCAGTATTTT. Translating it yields CSVGLAGGSGTQYF.

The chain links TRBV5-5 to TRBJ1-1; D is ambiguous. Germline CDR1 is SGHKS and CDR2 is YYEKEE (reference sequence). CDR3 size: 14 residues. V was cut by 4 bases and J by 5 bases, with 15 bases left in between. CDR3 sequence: CASSNPYGRTEAFF. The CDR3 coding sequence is TGTGCCAGCAGCAACCCATATGGGAGAACTGAAGCTTTCTTT.

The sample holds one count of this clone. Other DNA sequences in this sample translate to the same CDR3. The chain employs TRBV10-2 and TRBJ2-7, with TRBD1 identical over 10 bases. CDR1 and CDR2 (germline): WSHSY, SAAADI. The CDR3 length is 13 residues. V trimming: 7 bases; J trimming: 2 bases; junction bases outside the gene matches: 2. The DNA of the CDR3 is TGCGCCAGCAAAGGACAGGGGGCCTACGAGCAGTACTTC. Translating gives CASKGQGAYEQYF.

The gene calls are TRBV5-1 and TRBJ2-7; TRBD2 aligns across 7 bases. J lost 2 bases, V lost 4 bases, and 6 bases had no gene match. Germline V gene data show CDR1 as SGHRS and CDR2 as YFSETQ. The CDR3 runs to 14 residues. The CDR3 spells CASSPEGLAYEQYF. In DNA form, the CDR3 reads TGCGCCAGCAGCCCGGAAGGACTAGCCTACGAGCAGTACTTC.